This is a list of T cell receptor beta chains from one sample in a study of shared clonotypes between healthy human individuals. Sequenced by immunoSEQ multiplex PCR; TCRdb stores in-frame clones only, minus some. The profile shows fewer than 400,000 clones, approximately 74% of them singletons. The specimen sequenced was memory CD4+ T cells sorted from blood. These receptors were taken from a man aged 25-45 years in good health. Both conserved end residues are part of each CDR3. D genes are given only for firm matches. A row's size may be missing; if present it is once, few, many or a size class.

j_gene | abundance | d_gene | v_gene | CDR3nt | CDR3aa
TRBJ2-7 | NA | NA | TRBV13 | TGTGCCAGCAGTGATAGTCGTAAGGGGGCCTACGAGCAGTACTTC | CASSDSRKGAYEQYF
TRBJ2-5 | NA | TRBD2 | TRBV5-1 | TGCGCCAGCAGTTTACTAGCGGGGGTACCAGTCCAAGAGACCCAGTACTTC | CASSLLAGVPVQETQYF
TRBJ2-7 | once | TRBD1 | TRBV27 | TGTGCCAGCAGCCTACAGGGGTTTCGCCCCTACGAGCAGTACTTC | CASSLQGFRPYEQYF
TRBJ1-2 | NA | NA | TRBV5-4 | TGTGCCAGCAGCTTGGACAGTTATGGCTACACCTTC | CASSLDSYGYTF
TRBJ2-1 | many | TRBD2 | TRBV5-8 | TGTGCCAGCAGCTTCAGCCTAGCGGGAATGCATGAGCAGTTCTTC | CASSFSLAGMHEQFF
TRBJ2-3 | NA | NA | TRBV9 | TGTGCCAGCAGCGTAGCGGGGCGGGATACGCAGTATTTT | CASSVAGRDTQYF
TRBJ2-7 | NA | NA | TRBV5-1 | TGCGCCAGGATTCCTACAGGGTCCTACGAGCAGTACTTC | CARIPTGSYEQYF
TRBJ2-7 | NA | TRBD1 | TRBV5-6 | TGTGCCAGCAGCTTCGTCTCGGGACAGGGGGCCCACGAGCAGTACTTC | CASSFVSGQGAHEQYF
TRBJ2-1 | NA | NA | TRBV5-6 | TGTGCCAGCAGCTCCATTGGGGGGAGTGAGCAGTTCTTC | CASSSIGGSEQFF
TRBJ1-2 | NA | TRBD1 | TRBV19 | TGTGCCAGTAGCGACAGGGTCCTCGGCTACACCTTC | CASSDRVLGYTF
TRBJ1-2 | NA | TRBD1 | TRBV2 | TGTGCCAGCAGTGAGTCATTTAGTGTTTTCTGTGTGGGGACAGGGTGTATTGGCTACACCTTC | CASSESFSVFCVGTGCIGYTF
TRBJ1-4 | few | NA | TRBV10-3 | TGTGCCATCAAAGACGGTGCAACTAATGAAAAACTGTTTTTT | CAIKDGATNEKLFF
TRBJ2-6 | few | TRBD1 | TRBV10-3 | TGTGCCATCCAGGGACAGGGGCGGCCCTCTGGGGCCAACGTCCTGACTTTC | CAIQGQGRPSGANVLTF
TRBJ1-4 | NA | TRBD1 | TRBV19 | TGTGCCAGTAGTAGGGGACAGGGGGCGGAAAAACTGTTTTTT | CASSRGQGAEKLFF
TRBJ1-5 | few | TRBD1 | TRBV5-1 | TGCGCCAGCAGCTTCGGAGGGGGCGATCAGCCCCAGCATTTT | CASSFGGGDQPQHF
TRBJ2-3 | NA | NA | TRBV10-3 | TGTGCCATCAGTGTGAGTAGCCCCACAGATACGCAGTATTTT | CAISVSSPTDTQYF
TRBJ2-3 | NA | NA | TRBV29-1 | TGCAGCTCCCTCACAGATACGCAGTATTTT | CSSLTDTQYF
TRBJ1-4 | NA | NA | TRBV28 | TGTGCCAGCAGTTTAAGGGCAACTAATGAAAAACTGTTTTTT | CASSLRATNEKLFF
TRBJ2-3 | few | NA | TRBV6-6 | TGTGCCAGCAGCGACTGGGGTCTGGGAGATACGCAGTATTTT | CASSDWGLGDTQYF
TRBJ2-3 | NA | NA | TRBV19 | TGTGCCAGTACCTTGGGGGCTGGGACAGATACGCAGTATTTT | CASTLGAGTDTQYF
TRBJ2-2 | NA | TRBD1 | TRBV18 | TGTGCCAGCTCACTCGGACAGGGTAACACCGGGGAGCTGTTTTTT | CASSLGQGNTGELFF
TRBJ2-2 | NA | TRBD1 | TRBV5-6 | TGTGCCAGCAGCGCATTGCGACAGGGGGTTACCGGGGAGCTGTTTTTT | CASSALRQGVTGELFF
TRBJ2-1 | NA | TRBD1 | TRBV10-3 | TGTGCCACTTTGGGACAGCCAAGCTCCTACAATGAGCAGTTCTTC | CATLGQPSSYNEQFF
TRBJ2-1 | once | TRBD2 | TRBV6-6 | TGTGCCAGCACAATAGCGGGAGGTCGAGGCAATGAGCAGTTCTTC | CASTIAGGRGNEQFF
TRBJ1-2 | NA | TRBD1 | TRBV6-1 | TGTGCCAGCAGTGCCCTCCGCGCAGGGGGCTATGGCTACACCTTC | CASSALRAGGYGYTF
TRBJ2-1 | NA | TRBD2 | TRBV19 | TGTGCCAGTAGTGGGGGACTAGCGGGACCTCCCAATGAGCAGTTCTTC | CASSGGLAGPPNEQFF
TRBJ1-2 | few | NA | TRBV7-2 | TGTGCCAGCAGCTTAGCGCAGGTGACTAACTATGGCTACACCTTC | CASSLAQVTNYGYTF
TRBJ1-4 | NA | TRBD1 | TRBV7-9 | TGTGCCAGCAGCTTAGCGGAGACAGGGGGTGCGAATGAAAAACTGTTTTTT | CASSLAETGGANEKLFF
TRBJ2-7 | NA | TRBD1 | TRBV6-1 | TGTGCCAGCAGTGAGGACAGGGGGGTACGGCAGTACTTC | CASSEDRGVRQYF
TRBJ2-7 | NA | NA | TRBV27 | TGTGCCAGCCGTACAGGGAGGCTGGAGCAGTACTTC | CASRTGRLEQYF
TRBJ1-2 | NA | NA | TRBV28 | TGTGCCAGCAGTCTTAGTCTGAAAGGCTACACCTTC | CASSLSLKGYTF
TRBJ1-3 | NA | NA | TRBV6-5 | TGTGCCAGCAAACTAACAGTCAGCTCTGGAAACACCATATATTTT | CASKLTVSSGNTIYF
TRBJ2-7 | NA | NA | TRBV7-3 | TGTGCCAGCAGCCCGTCGGGCCCCTCATACGAGCAGTACTTC | CASSPSGPSYEQYF
TRBJ2-1 | NA | TRBD2 | TRBV7-2 | TGTGCCAGCAGCTTTCCCCCCGGCGGCGGGGGATACAATGAGCAGTTCTTC | CASSFPPGGGGYNEQFF
TRBJ2-3 | NA | NA | TRBV7-8 | TGTGCCAGCAGCTTATCCTTCGGGAGCGGCTCTAGCGTTACGCAGTATTTT | CASSLSFGSGSSVTQYF
TRBJ1-1 | NA | NA | TRBV9 | TGTGCCAGCAGCCCCCGCCTTCAGGTCCTTGAAGCTTTCTTT | CASSPRLQVLEAFF
TRBJ2-1 | many | NA | TRBV5-1 | TGCGCCAGCAGCTTGAGGCGGGACTCCGAGCAGTTCTTC | CASSLRRDSEQFF
TRBJ1-4 | NA | NA | TRBV6-5 | TGTGCCAGCAGTTACTCTTCAGGGTCTCATGAAAAACTGTTTTTT | CASSYSSGSHEKLFF
TRBJ1-5 | NA | NA | TRBV19 | TGTGCCAGTAGTACCCACCTTCAGGGGAGGGCTCAGCCCCAGCATTTT | CASSTHLQGRAQPQHF
TRBJ2-1 | NA | NA | TRBV6-1 | TGTGCCAGCAGTGCCGGAGGCTCCTACAATGAGCAGTTCTTC | CASSAGGSYNEQFF
TRBJ1-2 | NA | NA | TRBV10-3 | TGTGCCATCAGTGCCCCGCCGGGGGTAGGCTACACCTTC | CAISAPPGVGYTF
TRBJ2-3 | NA | NA | TRBV5-1 | TGCGCCAGCAGCGAACTAGAAGATACGCAGTATTTT | CASSELEDTQYF
TRBJ2-3 | NA | NA | TRBV27 | TGTGCCAGCAGTTTAATTGGTCCAGATACGCAGTATTTT | CASSLIGPDTQYF
TRBJ2-7 | NA | NA | TRBV7-3 | TGTGCCAGCAGCTACGACGGCTCCTACGAGCAGTACTTC | CASSYDGSYEQYF